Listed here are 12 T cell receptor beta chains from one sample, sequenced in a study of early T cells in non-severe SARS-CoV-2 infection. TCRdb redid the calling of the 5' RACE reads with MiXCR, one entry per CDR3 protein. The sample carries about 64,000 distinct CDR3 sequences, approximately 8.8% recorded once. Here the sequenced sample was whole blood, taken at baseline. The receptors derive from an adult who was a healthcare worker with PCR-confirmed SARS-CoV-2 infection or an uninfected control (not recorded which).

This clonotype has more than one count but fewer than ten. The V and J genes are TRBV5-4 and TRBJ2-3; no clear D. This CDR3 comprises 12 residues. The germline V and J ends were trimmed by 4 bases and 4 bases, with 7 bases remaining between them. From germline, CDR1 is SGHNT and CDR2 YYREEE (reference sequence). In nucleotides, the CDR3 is TGTGCCAGCAGCCCCTCCCCAGATACGCAGTATTTT. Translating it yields CASSPSPDTQYF.

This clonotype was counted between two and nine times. In DNA, the CDR3 is TGTGCCAGCAGTCGAACACCGGGGAACGAGCAGTACTTC. Translating gives CASSRTPGNEQYF. The chain joins TRBV12-3 or TRBV12-4 to TRBJ2-7; D is possibly TRBD2 (5 bases). The V end lost 5 bases, the J end lost 5 bases, and 13 bases lay between the germline ends. The CDR3 is made up of 13 amino acids.

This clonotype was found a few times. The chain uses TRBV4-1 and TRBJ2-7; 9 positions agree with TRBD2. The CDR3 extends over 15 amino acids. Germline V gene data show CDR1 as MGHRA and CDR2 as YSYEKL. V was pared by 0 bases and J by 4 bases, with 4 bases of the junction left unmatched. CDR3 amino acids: CASSQEREGPYEQYF. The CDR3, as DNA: TGCGCCAGCAGCCAAGAGCGGGAGGGCCCGTACGAGCAGTACTTC.

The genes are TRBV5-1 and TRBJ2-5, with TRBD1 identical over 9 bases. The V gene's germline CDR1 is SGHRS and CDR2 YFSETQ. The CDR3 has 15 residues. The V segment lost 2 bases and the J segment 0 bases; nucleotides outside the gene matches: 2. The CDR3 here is CASSFGQGYQETQYF. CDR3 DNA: TGCGCCAGCAGCTTTGGACAGGGGTACCAAGAGACCCAGTACTTC.

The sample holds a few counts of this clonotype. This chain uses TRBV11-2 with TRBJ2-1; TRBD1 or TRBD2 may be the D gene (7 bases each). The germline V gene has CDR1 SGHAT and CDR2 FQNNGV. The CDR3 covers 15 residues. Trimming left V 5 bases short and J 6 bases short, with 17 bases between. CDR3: CASSPGGEGPNEQFF. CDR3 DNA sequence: TGTGCCAGCAGCCCAGGGGGGGAGGGCCCCAATGAGCAGTTCTTC. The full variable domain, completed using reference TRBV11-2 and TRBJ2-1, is EAGVAQSPRYKIIEKRQSVAFWCNPISGHATLYWYQQILGQGPKLLIQFQNNGVVDDSQLPKDRFSAERLKGVDSTLKIQPAKLEDSAVYLCASSPGGEGPNEQFFGPGTRLTVL.

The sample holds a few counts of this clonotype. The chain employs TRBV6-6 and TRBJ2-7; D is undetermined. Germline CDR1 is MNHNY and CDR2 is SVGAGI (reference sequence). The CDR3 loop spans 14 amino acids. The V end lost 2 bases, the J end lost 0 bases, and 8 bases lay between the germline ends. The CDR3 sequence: CASSYTRVSYEQYF. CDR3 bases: TGTGCCAGCAGTTACACCCGGGTCTCCTACGAGCAGTACTTC.

The CDR3: CASSFGPPGEKEQFF. Here the CDR3 DNA reads TGTGCCAGCAGCTTCGGTCCTCCCGGGGAGAAGGAGCAGTTCTTC. The rearrangement uses TRBV5-6 and TRBJ2-1, with D perhaps matching TRBD2 (5 bases). Trimming cost V 2 bases and J 10 bases, with 19 bases left between them. This CDR3 contains 15 residues. Looked up from germline, CDR1 is SGHDT and CDR2 is YYEEEE.

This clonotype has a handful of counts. The CDR3, as DNA: TGTGCCAGCAGCCGACAGGGGTCTGGCAATCAGCCCCAGCATTTT. Translated: CASSRQGSGNQPQHF. This sequence joins TRBV7-8 and TRBJ1-5; 8 bases are shared with TRBD1. Germline V gives CDR1 SGHVS, CDR2 FQNEAQ. J was trimmed by 2 bases and V by 5 bases; bases with no gene match: 5. This CDR3 region has 15 residues. The whole variable domain, filled in from reference TRBV7-8 and TRBJ1-5, reads GAGVSQSPRYKVAKRGQDVALRCDPISGHVSLFWYQQALGQGPEFLTYFQNEAQLDKSGLPSDRFFAERPEGSVSTLKIQRTQQEDSAVYLCASSRQGSGNQPQHFGDGTRLSIL.

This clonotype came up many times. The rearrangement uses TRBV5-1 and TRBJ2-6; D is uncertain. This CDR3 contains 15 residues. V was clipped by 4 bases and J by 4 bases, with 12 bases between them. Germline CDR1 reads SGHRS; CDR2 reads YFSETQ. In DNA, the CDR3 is TGCGCCAGCAGCCGAACTGGGGAAGGGGCCAACGTCCTGACTTTC. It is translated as CASSRTGEGANVLTF.

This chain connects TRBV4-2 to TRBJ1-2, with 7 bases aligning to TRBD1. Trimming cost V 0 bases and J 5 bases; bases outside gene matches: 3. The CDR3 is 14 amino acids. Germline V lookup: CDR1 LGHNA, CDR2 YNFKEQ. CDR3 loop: CASSQETGAYGYTF. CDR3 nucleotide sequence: TGTGCCAGCAGCCAAGAAACAGGGGCTTATGGCTACACCTTC.

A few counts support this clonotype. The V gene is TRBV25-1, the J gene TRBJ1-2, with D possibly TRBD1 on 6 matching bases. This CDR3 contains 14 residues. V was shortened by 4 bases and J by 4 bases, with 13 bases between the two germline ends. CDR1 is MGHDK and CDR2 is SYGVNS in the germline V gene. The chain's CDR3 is CASSVGGGLYGYTF. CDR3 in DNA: TGTGCCAGCAGTGTCGGGGGCGGTCTCTATGGCTACACCTTC.

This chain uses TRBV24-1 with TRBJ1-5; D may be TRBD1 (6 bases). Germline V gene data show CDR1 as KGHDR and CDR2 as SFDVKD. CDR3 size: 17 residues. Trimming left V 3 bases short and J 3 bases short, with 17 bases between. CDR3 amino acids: CATSDPPWAGANQPQHF. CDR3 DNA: TGTGCCACCAGTGATCCCCCATGGGCAGGGGCCAATCAGCCCCAGCATTTT.